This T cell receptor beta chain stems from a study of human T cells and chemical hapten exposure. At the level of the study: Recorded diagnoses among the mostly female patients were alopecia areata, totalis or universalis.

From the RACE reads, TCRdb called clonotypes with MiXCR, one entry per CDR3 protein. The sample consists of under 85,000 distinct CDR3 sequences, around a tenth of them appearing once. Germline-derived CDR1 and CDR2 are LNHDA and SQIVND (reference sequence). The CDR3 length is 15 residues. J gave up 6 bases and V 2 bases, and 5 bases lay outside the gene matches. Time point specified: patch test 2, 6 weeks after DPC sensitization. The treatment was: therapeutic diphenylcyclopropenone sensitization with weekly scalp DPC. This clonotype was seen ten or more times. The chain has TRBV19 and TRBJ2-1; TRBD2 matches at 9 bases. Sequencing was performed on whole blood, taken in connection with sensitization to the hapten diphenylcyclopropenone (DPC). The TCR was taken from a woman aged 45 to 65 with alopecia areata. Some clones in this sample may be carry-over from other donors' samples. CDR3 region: CASSIQGGRANEQFF. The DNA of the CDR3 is TGTGCCAGTAGTATACAGGGCGGGAGGGCCAATGAGCAGTTCTTC.